These 18 T cell receptor beta chains share one sample of origin, sequenced in a study of monozygotic twins with inflammatory bowel disease. TCRdb reprocessed the 5' RACE reads, keeping one entry per CDR3 protein, no DNA. The sample features approximately 150,000 distinct CDR3 sequences, with just under 7.5% in its top ten. The source material was blood. These receptors all stem from a human donor with ulcerative colitis or Crohn's disease, or a healthy co-twin of an affected twin (not recorded which).

The chain is built from TRBV12-3 or TRBV12-4 and TRBJ1-1; TCRdb's D gene call, TRBD1, goes unchecked for lack of DNA. There are 13 residues in the CDR3. The CDR3 spells CASTRTGNTEAFF.

The rearrangement joins TRBV20-1 to TRBJ1-2; with no DNA, the TCRdb D assignment of TRBD1 cannot be verified. The CDR3 consists of 12 residues. Germline assignment: CDR1 DFQATT and CDR2 SNEGSKA (reference sequence). CDR3 amino acids: CSAPAPDWGYTF.

The V gene is TRBV6-1, the J gene TRBJ1-2; TCRdb lists TRBD1, though no DNA is available to test this call. CDR3 length: 17 residues. Germline V gives CDR1 MNHNS, CDR2 SASEGT. The CDR3 protein is CASRKPLGEGGISGYTF.

The chain links TRBV19 to TRBJ1-1; TCRdb selects TRBD1, and the lack of DNA leaves this call unchecked. Germline CDR1 is LNHDA and CDR2 is SQIVND (reference sequence). The CDR3 runs to 14 residues. This CDR3 is CASTPDRYGTEAFF.

The V gene is TRBV20-1, the J gene TRBJ2-3; TCRdb's D gene call, TRBD1, goes unchecked for lack of DNA. CDR1 DFQATT and CDR2 SNEGSKA come from the germline V gene (reference sequence). The CDR3 spans 11 residues. This CDR3 is CSARDPPGEYF.

This chain connects TRBV20-1 to TRBJ2-7; TCRdb reports TRBD1, a call that lacks DNA to check it against. The germline CDR1 and CDR2 sequences are DFQATT and SNEGSKA (reference sequence). This CDR3 is 13 amino acids long. CDR3 protein: CSGGDRVHYEQYF.

The V call is TRBV20-1, the J call TRBJ1-2; the TCRdb D gene call, TRBD1, has no DNA to confirm it. Germline CDR1 is DFQATT and CDR2 is SNEGSKA (reference sequence). CDR3 length: 13 residues. This CDR3 is CSASYRAARGYTF.

The chain combines TRBV12-3 or TRBV12-4 with TRBJ2-6; the D call of TRBD1 rests on TCRdb alone, since no DNA is present to check it. The CDR3 sequence is 17 residues long. Here the CDR3 reads CASSRRTGETGANVLTF.

V usage is TRBV29-1 and J usage is TRBJ2-1; no DNA is available, so the TRBD1 call from TCRdb remains unchecked. The CDR3 is 19 residues long. Germline CDR1 reads SQVTM; CDR2 reads ANQGSEA. The CDR3 here is CSVEKPEGRGGRRYNEQFF.

V and J are TRBV30 and TRBJ2-5; there is no DNA to check the TCRdb D call of TRBD2. The germline gives CDR1 GTSNPN, CDR2 SVGIG (reference sequence). The CDR3 length is 16 residues. The CDR3 here is CAWSVQRLAGGETQYF. Combining the CDR3 with reference TRBV30 and TRBJ2-5 gives the whole variable domain SQTIHQWPATLVQPVGSPLSLECTVEGTSNPNLYWYRQAAGRGLQLLFYSVGIGQISSEVPQNLSASRPQDRQFILSSKKLLLSDSGFYLCAWSVQRLAGGETQYFGPGTRLLVL.

The J gene is TRBJ2-1, the V gene TRBV6-1; TCRdb outputs TRBD1, but without DNA this stays unchecked. CDR3 length: 15 amino acids. From germline, CDR1 is MNHNS and CDR2 SASEGT. CDR3: CASSESGGAYNEQFF.

V and J are TRBV7-9 and TRBJ2-5. Looked up from germline, CDR1 is SEHNR and CDR2 is FQNEAQ (reference sequence). CDR3 length: 14 residues. CDR3 amino acids: CASSLFGGGETQYF.

The chain combines TRBV6-1 with TRBJ1-6; lacking DNA, the TRBD1 call made by TCRdb goes unchecked. This CDR3 is built from 14 residues. Germline V gives CDR1 MNHNS, CDR2 SASEGT. This chain's CDR3 is CAAAAPAEASPLHF.

The chain uses TRBV5-1 and TRBJ2-1; without DNA, the TCRdb call of TRBD1 cannot be checked. The CDR3 loop spans 16 amino acids. CDR1 and CDR2 (germline): SGHRS, YFSETQ. The CDR3 is CASSLETGYSYNEQFF.

The CDR3 loop reads CASTPIQVTGGQAEAFF. The chain recombines TRBV7-9 with TRBJ1-1; TCRdb proposes TRBD1, but this gene call is untestable without DNA. CDR1 SEHNR and CDR2 FQNEAQ come from the germline V gene (reference sequence). CDR3 size: 17 residues.

The V gene is TRBV10-3, the J gene TRBJ1-1. This CDR3 contains 15 residues. From germline, CDR1 is ENHRY and CDR2 SYGVKD. CDR3 sequence: CAISESRGKNTEAFF.

The J gene is TRBJ1-3, the V gene TRBV11-2; the TCRdb D gene call, TRBD1, has no DNA to confirm it. Germline-derived CDR1 and CDR2 are SGHAT and FQNNGV. The CDR3 runs to 16 residues. The CDR3 sequence: CASSWGTGSSGNTIYF.

The chain employs TRBV7-6 and TRBJ2-5; TCRdb lists TRBD1, though no DNA is available to test this call. CDR1 is SGHVS and CDR2 is FNYEAQ in the germline V gene. The length of the CDR3 is 13 residues. CDR3 sequence reads: CASSRGQGETQYF.